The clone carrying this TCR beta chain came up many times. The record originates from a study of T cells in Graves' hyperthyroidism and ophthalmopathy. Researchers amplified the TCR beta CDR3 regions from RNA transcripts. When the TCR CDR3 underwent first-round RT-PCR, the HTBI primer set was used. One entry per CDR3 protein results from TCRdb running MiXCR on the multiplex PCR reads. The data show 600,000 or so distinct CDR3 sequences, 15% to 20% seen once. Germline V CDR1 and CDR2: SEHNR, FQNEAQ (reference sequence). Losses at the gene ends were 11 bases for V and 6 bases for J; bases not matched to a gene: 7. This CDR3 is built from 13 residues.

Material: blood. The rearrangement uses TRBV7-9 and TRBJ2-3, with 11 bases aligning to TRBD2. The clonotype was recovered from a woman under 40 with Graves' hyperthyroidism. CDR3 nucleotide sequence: TGTGCCTCGGGACTAGCGGCGAGGGATACGCAGTATTTT. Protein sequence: CASGLAARDTQYF.